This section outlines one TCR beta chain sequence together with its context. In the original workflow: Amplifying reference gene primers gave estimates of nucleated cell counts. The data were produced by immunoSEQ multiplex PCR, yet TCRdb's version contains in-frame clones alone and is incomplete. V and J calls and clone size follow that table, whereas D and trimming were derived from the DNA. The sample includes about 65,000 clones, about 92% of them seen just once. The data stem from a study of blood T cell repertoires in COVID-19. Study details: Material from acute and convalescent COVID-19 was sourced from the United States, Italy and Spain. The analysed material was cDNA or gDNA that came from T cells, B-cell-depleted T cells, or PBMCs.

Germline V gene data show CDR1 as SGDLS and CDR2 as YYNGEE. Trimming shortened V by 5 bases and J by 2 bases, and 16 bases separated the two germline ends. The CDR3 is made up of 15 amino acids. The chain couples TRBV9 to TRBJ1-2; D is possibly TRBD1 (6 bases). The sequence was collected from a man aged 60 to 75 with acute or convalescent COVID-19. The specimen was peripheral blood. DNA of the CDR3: TGTGCCAGCAGGAAAACAGGGACGGCAAACTATGGCTACACCTTC. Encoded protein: CASRKTGTANYGYTF. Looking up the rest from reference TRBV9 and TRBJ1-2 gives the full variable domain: DSGVTQTPKHLITATGQRVTLRCSPRSGDLSVYWYQQSLDQGLQFLIQYYNGEERAKGNILERFSAQQFPDLHSELNLSSLELGDSALYFCASRKTGTANYGYTFGSGTRLTVV.